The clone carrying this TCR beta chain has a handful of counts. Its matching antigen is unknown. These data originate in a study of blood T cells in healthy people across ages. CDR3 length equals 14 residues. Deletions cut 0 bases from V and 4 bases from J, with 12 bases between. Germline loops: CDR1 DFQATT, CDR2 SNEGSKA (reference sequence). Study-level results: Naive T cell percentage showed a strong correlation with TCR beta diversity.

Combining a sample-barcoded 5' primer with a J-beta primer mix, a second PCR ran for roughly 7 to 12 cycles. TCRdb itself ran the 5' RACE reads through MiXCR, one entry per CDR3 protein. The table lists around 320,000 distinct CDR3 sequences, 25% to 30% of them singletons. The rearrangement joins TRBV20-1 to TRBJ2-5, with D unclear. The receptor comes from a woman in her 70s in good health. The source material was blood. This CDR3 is CSARDILRPETQYF. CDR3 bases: TGCAGTGCTAGAGATATCCTACGGCCAGAGACCCAGTACTTC.